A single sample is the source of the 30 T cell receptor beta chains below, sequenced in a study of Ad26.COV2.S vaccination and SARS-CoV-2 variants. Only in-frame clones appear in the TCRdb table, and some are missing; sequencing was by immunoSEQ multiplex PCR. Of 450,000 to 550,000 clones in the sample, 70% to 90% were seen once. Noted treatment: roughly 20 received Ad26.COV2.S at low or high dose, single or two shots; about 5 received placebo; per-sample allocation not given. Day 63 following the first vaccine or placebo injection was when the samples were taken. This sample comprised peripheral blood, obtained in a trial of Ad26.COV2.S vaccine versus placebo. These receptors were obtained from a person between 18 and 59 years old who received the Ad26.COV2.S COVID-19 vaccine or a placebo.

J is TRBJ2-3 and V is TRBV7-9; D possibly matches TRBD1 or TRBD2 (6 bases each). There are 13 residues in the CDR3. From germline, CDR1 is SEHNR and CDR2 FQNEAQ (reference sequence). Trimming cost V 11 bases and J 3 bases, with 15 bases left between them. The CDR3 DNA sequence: TGTGCCGGACTAAGGGGGGCAACAGATACGCAGTATTTT. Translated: CAGLRGATDTQYF.

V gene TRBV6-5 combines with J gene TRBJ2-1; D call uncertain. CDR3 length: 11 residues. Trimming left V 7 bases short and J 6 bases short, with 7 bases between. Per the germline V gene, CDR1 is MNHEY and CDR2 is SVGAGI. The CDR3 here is CASIGLNEQFF. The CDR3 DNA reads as TGTGCCAGCATTGGGCTCAATGAGCAGTTCTTC.

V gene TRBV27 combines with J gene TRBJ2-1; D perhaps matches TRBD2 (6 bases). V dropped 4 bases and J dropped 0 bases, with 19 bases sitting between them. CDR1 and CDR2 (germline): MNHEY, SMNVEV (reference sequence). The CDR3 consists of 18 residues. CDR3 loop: CASSWSLLAGSSYNEQFF. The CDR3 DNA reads TGTGCCAGCAGTTGGTCCCTTCTGGCGGGGAGCTCCTACAATGAGCAGTTCTTC.

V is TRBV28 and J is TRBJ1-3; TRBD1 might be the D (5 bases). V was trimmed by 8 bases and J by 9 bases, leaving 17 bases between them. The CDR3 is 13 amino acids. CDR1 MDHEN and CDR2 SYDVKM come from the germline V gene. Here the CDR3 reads CASSIPGGGTIYF. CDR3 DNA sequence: TGTGCCAGCTCCATCCCGGGGGGTGGCACCATATATTTT.

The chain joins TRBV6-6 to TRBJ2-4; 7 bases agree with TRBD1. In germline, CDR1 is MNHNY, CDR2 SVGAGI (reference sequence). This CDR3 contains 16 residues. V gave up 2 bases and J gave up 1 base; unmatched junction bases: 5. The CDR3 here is CASSYLGQTAKNIQYF. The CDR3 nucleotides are TGTGCCAGCAGTTACCTGGGACAGACGGCCAAAAACATTCAGTACTTC.

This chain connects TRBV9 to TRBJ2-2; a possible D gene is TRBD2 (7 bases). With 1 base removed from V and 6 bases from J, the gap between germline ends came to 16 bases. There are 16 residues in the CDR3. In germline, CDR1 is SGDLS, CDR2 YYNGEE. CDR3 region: CASSVMGGPIAGELFF. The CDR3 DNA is TGTGCCAGCAGCGTAATGGGGGGGCCTATTGCCGGGGAGCTGTTTTTT.

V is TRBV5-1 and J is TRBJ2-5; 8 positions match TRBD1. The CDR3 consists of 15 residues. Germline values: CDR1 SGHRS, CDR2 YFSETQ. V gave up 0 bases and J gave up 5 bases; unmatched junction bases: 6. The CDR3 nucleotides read TGCGCCAGCAGCTTGGAACAGGGGGATTGGGAGACCCAGTACTTC. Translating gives CASSLEQGDWETQYF.

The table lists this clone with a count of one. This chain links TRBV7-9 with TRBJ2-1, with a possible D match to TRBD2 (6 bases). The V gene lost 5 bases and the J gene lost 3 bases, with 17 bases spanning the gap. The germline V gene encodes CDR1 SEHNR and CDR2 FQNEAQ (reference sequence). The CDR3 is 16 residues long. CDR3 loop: CASSPPQGDFYNEQFF. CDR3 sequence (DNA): TGTGCCAGCAGCCCGCCCCAAGGGGACTTCTACAATGAGCAGTTCTTC. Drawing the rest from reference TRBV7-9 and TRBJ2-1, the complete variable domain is DTGVSQNPRHKITKRGQNVTFRCDPISEHNRLYWYRQTLGQGPEFLTYFQNEAQLEKSRLLSDRFSAERPKGSFSTLEIQRTEQGDSAMYLCASSPPQGDFYNEQFFGPGTRLTVL.

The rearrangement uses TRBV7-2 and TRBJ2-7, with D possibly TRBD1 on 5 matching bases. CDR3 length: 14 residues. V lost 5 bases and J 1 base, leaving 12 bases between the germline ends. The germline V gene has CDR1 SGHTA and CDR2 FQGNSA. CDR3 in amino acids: CASSIGARSYEQYF. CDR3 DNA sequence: TGTGCCAGCAGCATTGGGGCCCGTTCCTACGAGCAGTACTTC.

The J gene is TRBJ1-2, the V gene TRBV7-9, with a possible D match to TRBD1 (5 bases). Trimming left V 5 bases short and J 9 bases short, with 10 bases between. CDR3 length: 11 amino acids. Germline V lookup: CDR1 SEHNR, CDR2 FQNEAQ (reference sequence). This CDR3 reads CASSQQGSYTF. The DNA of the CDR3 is TGTGCCAGCAGCCAGCAGGGTAGCTACACCTTC.

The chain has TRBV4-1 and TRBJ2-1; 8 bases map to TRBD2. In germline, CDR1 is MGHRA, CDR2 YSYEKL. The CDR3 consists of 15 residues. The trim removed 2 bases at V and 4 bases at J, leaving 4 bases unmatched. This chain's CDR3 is CASSQLAGSYNEQFF. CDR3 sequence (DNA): TGCGCCAGCAGCCAACTAGCGGGTTCTTACAATGAGCAGTTCTTC.

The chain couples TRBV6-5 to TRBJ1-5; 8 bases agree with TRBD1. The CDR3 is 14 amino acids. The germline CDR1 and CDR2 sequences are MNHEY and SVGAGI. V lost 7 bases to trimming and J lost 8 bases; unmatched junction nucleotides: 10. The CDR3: CASTIGQGKEPQHF. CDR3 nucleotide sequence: TGTGCCAGCACAATCGGACAGGGCAAGGAGCCCCAGCATTTT.

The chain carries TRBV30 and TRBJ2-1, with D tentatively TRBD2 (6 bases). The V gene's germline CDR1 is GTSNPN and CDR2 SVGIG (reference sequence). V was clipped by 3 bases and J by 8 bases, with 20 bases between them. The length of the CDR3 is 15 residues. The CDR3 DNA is TGTGCCTGGAGACGTTCTATCGGGAGAGGTGATGAGCAGTTCTTC. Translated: CAWRRSIGRGDEQFF.

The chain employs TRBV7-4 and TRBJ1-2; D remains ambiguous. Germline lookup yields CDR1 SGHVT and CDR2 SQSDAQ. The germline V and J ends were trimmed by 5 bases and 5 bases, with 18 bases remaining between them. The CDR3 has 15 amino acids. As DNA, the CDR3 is TGTGCCAGCAGCCCCAGCACACCGTTCTCTTATGGCTACACCTTC. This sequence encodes CASSPSTPFSYGYTF.

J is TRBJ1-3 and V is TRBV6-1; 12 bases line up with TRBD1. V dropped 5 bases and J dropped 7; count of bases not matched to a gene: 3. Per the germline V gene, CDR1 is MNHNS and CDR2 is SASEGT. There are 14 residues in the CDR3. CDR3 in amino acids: CASSKGQGANTIYF. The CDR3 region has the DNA TGTGCCAGCAGTAAGGGACAGGGGGCGAACACCATATATTTT.

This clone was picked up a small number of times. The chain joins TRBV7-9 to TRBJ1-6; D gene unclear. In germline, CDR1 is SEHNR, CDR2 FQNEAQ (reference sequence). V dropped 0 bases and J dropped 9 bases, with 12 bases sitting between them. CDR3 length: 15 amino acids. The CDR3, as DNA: TGTGCCAGCAGCTTAGCGTTAACGGACGGTTCACCCCTCCACTTT. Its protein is CASSLALTDGSPLHF.

CDR3 DNA sequence: TGTGCCAGCAGCTTCGGTCAGGGTTACACTGAAGCTTTCTTT. This encodes CASSFGQGYTEAFF. The rearrangement uses TRBV5-4 and TRBJ1-1; the D gene is possibly TRBD1 (5 bases). Trimming stripped 2 bases from V and 3 bases from J, with 11 bases between. CDR3 length: 14 amino acids. The germline gives CDR1 SGHNT, CDR2 YYREEE (reference sequence).

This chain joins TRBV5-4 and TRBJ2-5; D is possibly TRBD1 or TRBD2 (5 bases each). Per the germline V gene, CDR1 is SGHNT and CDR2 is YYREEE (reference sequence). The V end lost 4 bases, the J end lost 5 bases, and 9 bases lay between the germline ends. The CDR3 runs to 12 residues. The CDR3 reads CASSGGTETQYF. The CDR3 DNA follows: TGTGCCAGCAGCGGGGGAACGGAGACCCAGTACTTC.

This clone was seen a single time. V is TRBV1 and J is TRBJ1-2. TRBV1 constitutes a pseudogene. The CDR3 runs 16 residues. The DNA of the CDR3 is TGCACCAGCAGCCAAGAAGGAAGGGATGTCGACTATGGCTACACCTTC. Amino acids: CTSSQEGRDVDYGYTF.

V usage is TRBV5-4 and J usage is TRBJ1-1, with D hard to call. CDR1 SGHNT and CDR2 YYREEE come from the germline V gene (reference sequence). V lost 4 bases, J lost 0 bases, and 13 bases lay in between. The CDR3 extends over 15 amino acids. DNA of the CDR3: TGTGCCAGCAGCCCAGGACGGGGAGTGAACACTGAAGCTTTCTTT. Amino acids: CASSPGRGVNTEAFF.

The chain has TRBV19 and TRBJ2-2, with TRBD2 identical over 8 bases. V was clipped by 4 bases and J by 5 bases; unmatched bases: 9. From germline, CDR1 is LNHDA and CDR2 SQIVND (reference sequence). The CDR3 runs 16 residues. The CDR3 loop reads CASSNPGGGRTGELFF. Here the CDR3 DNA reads TGTGCCAGTAGTAACCCAGGCGGGGGGAGAACCGGGGAGCTGTTTTTT.

The CDR3 here is CASSFRLNYGYTF. The CDR3 region has the DNA TGTGCCAGCAGTTTTAGGCTGAACTATGGCTACACCTTC. The V and J genes are TRBV12-3 or TRBV12-4 and TRBJ1-2; D remains ambiguous. The CDR3 extends over 13 amino acids. The V gene lost 3 bases and the J gene lost 2 bases, with 7 bases spanning the gap.

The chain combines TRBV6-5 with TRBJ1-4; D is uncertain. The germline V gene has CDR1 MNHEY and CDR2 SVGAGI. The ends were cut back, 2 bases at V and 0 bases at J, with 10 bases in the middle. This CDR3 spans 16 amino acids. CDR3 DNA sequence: TGTGCCAGCAGTTACGTAAGGGCGGCAACTAATGAAAAACTGTTTTTT. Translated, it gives CASSYVRAATNEKLFF.

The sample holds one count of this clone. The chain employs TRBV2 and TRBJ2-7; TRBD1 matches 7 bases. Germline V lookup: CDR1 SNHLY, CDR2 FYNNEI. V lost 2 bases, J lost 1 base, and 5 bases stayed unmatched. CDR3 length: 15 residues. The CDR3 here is CASSEWGQRSYEQYF. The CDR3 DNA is TGTGCCAGCAGTGAATGGGGACAGCGGTCCTACGAGCAGTACTTC.

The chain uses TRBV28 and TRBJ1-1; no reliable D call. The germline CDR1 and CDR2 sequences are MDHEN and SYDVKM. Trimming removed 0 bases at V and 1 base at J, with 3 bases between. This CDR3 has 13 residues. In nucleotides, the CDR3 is TGTGCCAGCAGTTTATGGGGGAACACTGAAGCTTTCTTT. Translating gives CASSLWGNTEAFF.

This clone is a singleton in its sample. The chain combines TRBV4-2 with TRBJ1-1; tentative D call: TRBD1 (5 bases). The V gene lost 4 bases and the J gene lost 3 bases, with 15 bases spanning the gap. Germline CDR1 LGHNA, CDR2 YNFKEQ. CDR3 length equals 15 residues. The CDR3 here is CASSPTGGGHTEAFF. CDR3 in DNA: TGTGCCAGCAGCCCTACGGGGGGAGGACACACTGAAGCTTTCTTT.

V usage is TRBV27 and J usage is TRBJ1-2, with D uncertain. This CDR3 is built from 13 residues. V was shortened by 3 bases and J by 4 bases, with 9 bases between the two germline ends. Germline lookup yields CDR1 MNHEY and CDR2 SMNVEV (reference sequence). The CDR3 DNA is TGTGCCAGCAGTTTGAGCCAGTCCTATGGCTACACCTTC. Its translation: CASSLSQSYGYTF.

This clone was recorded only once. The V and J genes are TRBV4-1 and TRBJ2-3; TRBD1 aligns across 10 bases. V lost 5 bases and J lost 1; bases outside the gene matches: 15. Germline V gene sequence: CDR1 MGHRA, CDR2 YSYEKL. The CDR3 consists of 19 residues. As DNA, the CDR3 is TGCGCCAGCAGCTCGTACCGGGACAGGGGCCCCCCTGGCACAGATACGCAGTATTTT. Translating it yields CASSSYRDRGPPGTDTQYF.

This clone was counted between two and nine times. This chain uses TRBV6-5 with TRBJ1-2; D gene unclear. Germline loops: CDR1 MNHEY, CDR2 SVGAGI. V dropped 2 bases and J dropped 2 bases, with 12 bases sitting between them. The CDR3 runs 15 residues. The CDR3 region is CASSYEAPSNYGYTF. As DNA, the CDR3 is TGTGCCAGCAGTTACGAGGCCCCGTCGAACTATGGCTACACCTTC.

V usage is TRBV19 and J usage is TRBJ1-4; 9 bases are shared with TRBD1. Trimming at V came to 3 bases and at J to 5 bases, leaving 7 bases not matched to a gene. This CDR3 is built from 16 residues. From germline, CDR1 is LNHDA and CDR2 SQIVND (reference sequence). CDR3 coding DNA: TGTGCCAGTAGTATCCTCCGGGACAGGGCGAATGAAAAACTGTTTTTT. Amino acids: CASSILRDRANEKLFF. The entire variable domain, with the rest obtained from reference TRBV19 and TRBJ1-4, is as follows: DGGITQSPKYLFRKEGQNVTLSCEQNLNHDAMYWYRQDPGQGLRLIYYSQIVNDFQKGDIAEGYSVSREKKESFPLTVTSAQKNPTAFYLCASSILRDRANEKLFFGSGTQLSVL.